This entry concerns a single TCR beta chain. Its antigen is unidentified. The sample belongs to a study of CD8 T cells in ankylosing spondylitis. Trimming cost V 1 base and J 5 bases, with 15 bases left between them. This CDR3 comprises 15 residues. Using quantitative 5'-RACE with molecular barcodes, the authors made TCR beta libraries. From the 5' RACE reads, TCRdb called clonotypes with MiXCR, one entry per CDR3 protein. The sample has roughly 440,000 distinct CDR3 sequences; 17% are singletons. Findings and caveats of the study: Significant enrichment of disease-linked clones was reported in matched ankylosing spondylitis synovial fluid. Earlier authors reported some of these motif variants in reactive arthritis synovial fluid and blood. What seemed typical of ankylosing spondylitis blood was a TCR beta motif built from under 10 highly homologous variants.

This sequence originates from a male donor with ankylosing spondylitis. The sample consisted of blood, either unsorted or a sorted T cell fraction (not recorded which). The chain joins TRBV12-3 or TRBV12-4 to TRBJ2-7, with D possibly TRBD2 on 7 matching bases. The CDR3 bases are TGTGCCAGCAGTTTAGAGGGGAGGGGGGGTAACGAGCAGTACTTC. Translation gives CASSLEGRGGNEQYF.